Each of the 13 T cell receptor beta chains below was sequenced from the same sample in a study of post-analysis software for immune sequencing data. Findings and caveats of the study: Higher frequency in patients than in controls was seen for 5 or 6 TRBV segments, with TRBV5-6, TRBV5-1 and TRBV20-1 among them.

Tagging with unique molecular identifiers was a feature of the TCR beta cDNA libraries. TCRdb independently ran MiXCR on the PCR reads; one entry per CDR3 protein. The sample lists 820,000 or so distinct CDR3 sequences, approximately 50% occurring once. These receptors lack a known antigen. Sequences were obtained from blood. These receptors all stem from a girl under 18 with multiple sclerosis.

This chain joins TRBV6-4 and TRBJ1-2; a weak D match, TRBD1 (5 bases). CDR1 is MRHNA and CDR2 is SNTAGT in the germline V gene. This CDR3 is built from 14 residues. Trimming cost V 5 bases and J 5 bases, with 15 bases left between them. As DNA, the CDR3 is TGTGCCAGCAGTAGCGGGACGGACGTTTATGGCTACACCTTC. This translates into CASSSGTDVYGYTF.

The chain couples TRBV12-3 or TRBV12-4 to TRBJ1-2, with TRBD1 as a possible D gene (5 bases). Deletions cut 1 base from V and 6 bases from J, with 12 bases between. This CDR3 has 14 amino acids. The CDR3 DNA follows: TGTGCCAGCAGTTTAGGGGTCCCCAGGGATGGCTACACCTTC. This codes for CASSLGVPRDGYTF.

The gene calls are TRBV29-1 and TRBJ2-7; D possibly uses TRBD1 or TRBD2 (5 bases each). Trimming took off 7 bases at V and 2 bases at J, with 18 bases between the two ends. The length of the CDR3 is 14 residues. The germline gives CDR1 SQVTM, CDR2 ANQGSEA. DNA for the CDR3: TGCAGCGCTCTCCCCGGGACCGGGACCTACGAGCAGTACTTC. This sequence encodes CSALPGTGTYEQYF.

The CDR3 spells CASSPLLAGGTDSSYNEQFF. CDR3 nucleotides: TGTGCCAGCTCACCATTACTAGCGGGGGGTACCGACAGCTCCTACAATGAGCAGTTCTTC. The V and J genes are TRBV18 and TRBJ2-1; TRBD2 aligns across 12 bases. The CDR3 runs to 20 residues. Germline V lookup: CDR1 KGHSH, CDR2 LQKENI. J lost 0 bases, V lost 2 bases, and 11 bases had no gene match. Variable domain in full (rest from reference TRBV18 and TRBJ2-1): NAGVMQNPRHLVRRRGQEARLRCSPMKGHSHVYWYRQLPEEGLKFMVYLQKENIIDESGMPKERFSAEFPKEGPSILRIQQVVRGDSAAYFCASSPLLAGGTDSSYNEQFFGPGTRLTVL.

The chain links TRBV18 to TRBJ1-1, with 8 nucleotides matching TRBD1. This CDR3 comprises 15 residues. CDR1 and CDR2 (germline): KGHSH, LQKENI. V lost 1 base, J lost 5 bases, and 6 bases stayed unmatched. The CDR3 DNA reads TGTGCCAGCTCACCACAGGACAGGGCGGTAACTGAAGCTTTCTTT. This encodes CASSPQDRAVTEAFF.

The rearrangement joins TRBV4-1 to TRBJ2-7; TRBD1 matches 8 bases. The CDR3 covers 14 residues. Germline V CDR1 and CDR2: MGHRA, YSYEKL. The junction had 7 bases not matched to a gene; V was cut back by 4 bases and J by 5 bases. The CDR3, as DNA: TGCGCCAGCAGCCGGGTACAGGGGGAGGACGAGCAGTACTTC. Residues: CASSRVQGEDEQYF.

This clonotype was detected only once. The rearrangement joins TRBV6-5 to TRBJ2-5; 10 bases are shared with TRBD1. V lost 0 bases, J lost 5 bases, and 6 bases stayed unmatched. In germline, CDR1 is MNHEY, CDR2 SVGAGI. This CDR3 region has 16 residues. CDR3 protein: CASSYSMRQGAETQYF. DNA for the CDR3: TGTGCCAGCAGTTACTCGATGAGACAGGGGGCCGAGACCCAGTACTTC.

This clonotype has a single count. The chain couples TRBV6-6 to TRBJ1-1; D unresolved. CDR3 length: 15 residues. CDR1 and CDR2 from the germline V gene are MNHNY and SVGAGI (reference sequence). Trimming left V 2 bases short and J 0 bases short, with 10 bases between. The CDR3 region has the DNA TGTGCCAGCAGTTACCGGACGGCGATGAACACTGAAGCTTTCTTT. Amino acid sequence: CASSYRTAMNTEAFF.

The chain couples TRBV7-9 to TRBJ2-1; TRBD2 agrees at 10 bases. Germline V gene sequence: CDR1 SEHNR, CDR2 FQNEAQ (reference sequence). Germline trimming cut 4 bases from V and 8 bases from J; bases unmatched to any gene: 11. The CDR3 loop spans 16 amino acids. In DNA, the CDR3 is TGTGCCAGCAGCTCAAACCAGCGGGAGGGCCAAGATGAGCAGTTCTTC. Translating it yields CASSSNQREGQDEQFF.

The chain has TRBV3-1 and TRBJ2-1; D remains ambiguous. CDR1 is LGHDT and CDR2 is YNNKEL in the germline V gene (reference sequence). V was clipped by 7 bases and J by 0 bases, with 13 bases between them. CDR3 length: 15 amino acids. This chain's CDR3 is CASKIGLDSYNEQFF. In DNA, the CDR3 is TGTGCCAGCAAGATCGGGCTTGACTCCTACAATGAGCAGTTCTTC.

This clonotype was found a few times. The V call is TRBV3-1, the J call TRBJ2-7; D unresolved. CDR3 size: 13 residues. The germline V gene has CDR1 LGHDT and CDR2 YNNKEL (reference sequence). The germline V and J ends were trimmed by 4 bases and 2 bases, with 9 bases remaining between them. The CDR3 sequence is CASSPSATYEQYF. DNA of the CDR3: TGTGCCAGCAGCCCATCAGCGACCTACGAGCAGTACTTC.

V is TRBV6-5 and J is TRBJ1-2; possible D gene TRBD1, 5 bases. Trimming shortened V by 0 bases and J by 1 base, and 15 bases separated the two germline ends. This CDR3 contains 17 residues. From germline, CDR1 is MNHEY and CDR2 SVGAGI. The CDR3 DNA is TGTGCCAGCAGTTACTCGGCCCGGGGGTTACTTAACTATGGCTACACCTTC. Translating gives CASSYSARGLLNYGYTF.

This clonotype showed up just a few times. V and J are TRBV29-1 and TRBJ2-1; unclear D gene. V lost 8 bases and J lost 0, with 20 bases in between. The CDR3 totals 16 residues. Per the germline V gene, CDR1 is SQVTM and CDR2 is ANQGSEA. Here the CDR3 reads CSFLTFDGSSYNEQFF. Here the CDR3 DNA reads TGCAGCTTTCTGACCTTTGACGGCAGCTCCTACAATGAGCAGTTCTTC.